This T cell receptor beta chain comes out of a study of T cell responses to AZD1222 COVID-19 vaccine. Findings of the study overall: Samples come after the peak T cell response, not at day 14.

This table comes from immunoSEQ multiplex PCR, and its TCRdb copy is limited to in-frame clones, with some not included. Of about 160,000 clones in the sample, approximately 93% were seen once. The V gene end was trimmed by 6 bases and the J gene end by 4 bases; junction bases not matched to a gene: 9. Germline V lookup: CDR1 SEHNR, CDR2 FQNEAQ (reference sequence). This CDR3 has 15 residues. For this clone: What it binds is not known.

The source of this sequence is an adult in good health. Sequenced material: peripheral blood, taken on day 0 of AZD1222 vaccination. V is TRBV7-9 and J is TRBJ1-3; 7 bases are shared with TRBD1. The CDR3, as DNA: TGTGCCAGCAGAACGCCCGGGACAGACGGAAACACCATATATTTT. Protein: CASRTPGTDGNTIYF.